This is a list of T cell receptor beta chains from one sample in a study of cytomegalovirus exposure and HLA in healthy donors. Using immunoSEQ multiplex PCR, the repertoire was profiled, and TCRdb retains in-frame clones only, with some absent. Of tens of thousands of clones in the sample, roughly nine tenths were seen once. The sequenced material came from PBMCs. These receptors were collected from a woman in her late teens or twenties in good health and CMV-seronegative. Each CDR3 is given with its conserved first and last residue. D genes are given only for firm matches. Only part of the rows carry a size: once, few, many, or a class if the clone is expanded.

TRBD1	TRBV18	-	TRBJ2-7	CASSPRDRGRVYEQYF	TGTGCCAGCTCACCTAGGGACAGGGGGCGCGTATACGAGCAGTACTTC
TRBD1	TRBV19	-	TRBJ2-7	CASSMSQGAYEQYF	TGTGCCAGTAGTATGAGTCAGGGGGCCTACGAGCAGTACTTC
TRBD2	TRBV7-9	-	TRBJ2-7	CASSFPAGLAYEQYF	TGTGCCAGCAGCTTCCCAGCGGGACTCGCCTACGAGCAGTACTTC
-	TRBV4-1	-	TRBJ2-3	CASSPSGDTQYF	TGCGCCAGCAGCCCCAGCGGAGATACGCAGTATTTT
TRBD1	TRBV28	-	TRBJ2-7	CASRSGQGAPYEQYF	TGTGCCAGCAGGTCTGGGCAGGGGGCCCCCTACGAGCAGTACTTC
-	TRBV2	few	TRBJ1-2	CASSEEAQGYGYTF	TGTGCCAGCAGTGAAGAAGCACAGGGCTATGGCTACACCTTC
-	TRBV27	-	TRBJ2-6	CASSLTGAGANVLTF	TGTGCCAGCAGTTTAACGGGGGCTGGGGCCAACGTCCTGACTTTC
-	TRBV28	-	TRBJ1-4	CASSLDTAFEKLFF	TGTGCCAGCAGCCTGGACACAGCGTTTGAAAAACTGTTTTTT
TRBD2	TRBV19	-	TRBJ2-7	CASSETAGTSYEQYF	TGTGCCAGTAGTGAGACAGCGGGAACGTCCTACGAGCAGTACTTC
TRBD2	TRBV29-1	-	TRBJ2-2	CSARGGNTGELFF	TGCAGCGCCCGGGGGGGGAACACCGGGGAGCTGTTTTTT
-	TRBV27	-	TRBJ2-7	CASQPYSRSYEQYF	TGTGCCAGCCAACCTTACAGTCGCTCCTACGAGCAGTACTTC
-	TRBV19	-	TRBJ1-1	CASLSSGTMRTEAFF	TGTGCCAGTTTGAGTTCGGGGACAATGAGGACTGAAGCTTTCTTT
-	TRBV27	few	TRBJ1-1	CASSPKEITEAFF	TGTGCCAGCAGTCCCAAAGAGATCACTGAAGCTTTCTTT